Listed below are T cell receptor beta chains from one sample, sequenced in a study of T cell responses to AZD1222 COVID-19 vaccine. The protocol was immunoSEQ multiplex PCR, while the TCRdb copy is restricted to in-frame clones and leaves out a portion. The repertoire holds about 120,000 clones, with just under 90% as singletons. Sequencing was performed on peripheral blood, taken on day 0 of AZD1222 vaccination. These receptors originate from an adult in good health. The CDR3 runs from the conserved cysteine through the conserved F or W. Each record gives: D gene, clone size, J gene, V gene, CDR3 protein, CDR3 DNA. The D gene is left open where the match is weak. Not all rows give a size; the values are once, few, many and, for expanded clones, a class.

NA NA TRBJ2-6 TRBV3-1/TRBV3-2 CASSQEYGTGANVLTF TGTGCCAGCAGCCAAGAGTATGGGACTGGGGCCAACGTCCTGACTTTC
TRBD2 NA TRBJ2-2 TRBV7-8 CASSSKSGTGGNTGELFF TGTGCCAGCAGCTCCAAGAGTGGAACGGGAGGTAACACCGGGGAGCTGTTTTTT
TRBD1 NA TRBJ2-1 TRBV30 CAGNPGTGNEQFF TGTGCCGGAAACCCCGGGACAGGCAATGAGCAGTTCTTC
NA NA TRBJ1-3 TRBV9 CASSTRMGGLDTIYF TGTGCCAGCAGCACCCGGATGGGGGGGCTGGACACCATATATTTT
NA NA TRBJ1-6 TRBV5-6 CASSPRRTSGSPLHF TGTGCCAGCAGCCCGAGGAGGACTTCGGGTTCACCCCTCCACTTT
TRBD1 NA TRBJ2-5 TRBV15 CATSSKIGQGGWETQYF TGTGCCACCAGCAGTAAGATCGGACAGGGGGGGTGGGAGACCCAGTACTTC
TRBD1 NA TRBJ2-7 TRBV19 CASSSEKGQGRFYEQYF TGTGCCAGTAGTAGCGAAAAGGGACAGGGAAGGTTCTACGAGCAGTACTTC
NA NA TRBJ2-6 TRBV6-5 CASSYGWGANVLTF TGTGCCAGCAGTTACGGGTGGGGGGCCAACGTCCTGACTTTC
NA NA TRBJ1-4 TRBV29-1 CSVEGPNEKLFF TGCAGCGTTGAAGGCCCTAATGAAAAACTGTTTTTT
TRBD1 NA TRBJ1-6 TRBV5-6 CASSLVGQGNSPLHF TGTGCCAGCAGCTTGGTGGGACAGGGCAATTCACCCCTCCACTTT
TRBD2 NA TRBJ2-7 TRBV18 CASSPPLAGELEQYF TGTGCCAGCTCACCACCGCTAGCGGGAGAGTTGGAGCAGTACTTC
TRBD1 once TRBJ1-5 TRBV18 CASSPSTGGFQPQHF TGTGCCAGCTCACCGTCGACAGGGGGCTTTCAGCCCCAGCATTTT
NA NA TRBJ2-7 TRBV19 CATREYPTSYEQYF TGTGCCACAAGGGAATACCCGACCTCCTACGAGCAGTACTTC
TRBD1 NA TRBJ1-5 TRBV28 CASSVPTGIRQPQHF TGTGCCAGCAGCGTACCGACAGGGATAAGGCAGCCCCAGCATTTT
TRBD2 NA TRBJ2-7 TRBV7-2 CASSPELAGGHEQYF TGTGCCAGCAGCCCCGAACTAGCGGGAGGTCACGAGCAGTACTTC
TRBD2 NA TRBJ2-1 TRBV19 CASSIYSGSFYNEQFF TGTGCCAGTAGTATTTATAGCGGGAGTTTTTACAATGAGCAGTTCTTC
NA NA TRBJ1-4 TRBV28 CASSGGGVSTNEKLFF TGTGCCAGCAGTGGCGGGGGCGTTTCGACTAATGAAAAACTGTTTTTT